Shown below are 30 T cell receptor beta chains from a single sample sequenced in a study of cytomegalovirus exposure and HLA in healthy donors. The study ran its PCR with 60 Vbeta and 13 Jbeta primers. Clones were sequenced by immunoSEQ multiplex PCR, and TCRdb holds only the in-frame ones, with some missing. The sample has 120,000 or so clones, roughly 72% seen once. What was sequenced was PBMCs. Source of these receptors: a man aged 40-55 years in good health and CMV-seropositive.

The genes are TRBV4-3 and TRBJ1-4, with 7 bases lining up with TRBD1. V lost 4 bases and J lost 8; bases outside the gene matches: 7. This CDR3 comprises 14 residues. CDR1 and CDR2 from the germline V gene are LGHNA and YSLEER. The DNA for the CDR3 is TGCGCCAGCAGCCCTCGGACAGGACACGAAAAACTGTTTTTT. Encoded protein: CASSPRTGHEKLFF.

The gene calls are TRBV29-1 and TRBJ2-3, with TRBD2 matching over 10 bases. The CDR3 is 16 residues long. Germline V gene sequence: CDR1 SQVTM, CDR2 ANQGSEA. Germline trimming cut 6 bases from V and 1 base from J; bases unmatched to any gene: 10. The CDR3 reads CSVALAGEGGTDTQYF. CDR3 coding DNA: TGCAGCGTCGCCCTAGCGGGAGAAGGAGGCACAGATACGCAGTATTTT.

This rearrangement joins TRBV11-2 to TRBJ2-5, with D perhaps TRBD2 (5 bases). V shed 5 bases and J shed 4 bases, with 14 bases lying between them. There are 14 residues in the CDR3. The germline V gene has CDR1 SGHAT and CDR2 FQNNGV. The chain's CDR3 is CASSRLLGPETQYF. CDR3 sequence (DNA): TGTGCCAGCAGCCGGCTACTAGGCCCAGAGACCCAGTACTTC.

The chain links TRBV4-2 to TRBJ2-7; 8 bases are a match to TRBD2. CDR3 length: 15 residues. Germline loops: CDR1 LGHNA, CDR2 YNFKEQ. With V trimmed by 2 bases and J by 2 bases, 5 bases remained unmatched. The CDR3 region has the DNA TGTGCCAGCAGCCAACGAAGCGGGGGAACCTACGAGCAGTACTTC. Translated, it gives CASSQRSGGTYEQYF.

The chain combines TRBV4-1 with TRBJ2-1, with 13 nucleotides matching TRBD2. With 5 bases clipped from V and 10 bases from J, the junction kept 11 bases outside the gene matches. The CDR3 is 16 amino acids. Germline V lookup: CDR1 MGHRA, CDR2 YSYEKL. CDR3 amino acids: CASSGATSGRAHEQFF. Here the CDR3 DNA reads TGCGCCAGCAGCGGCGCTACTAGCGGGAGGGCACACGAGCAGTTCTTC.

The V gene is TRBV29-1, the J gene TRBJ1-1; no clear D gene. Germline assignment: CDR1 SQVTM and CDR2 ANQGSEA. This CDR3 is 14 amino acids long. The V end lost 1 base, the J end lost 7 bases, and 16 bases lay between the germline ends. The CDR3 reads CSVEVGGQEFEAFF. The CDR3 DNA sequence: TGCAGCGTTGAAGTAGGAGGCCAGGAGTTTGAAGCTTTCTTT.

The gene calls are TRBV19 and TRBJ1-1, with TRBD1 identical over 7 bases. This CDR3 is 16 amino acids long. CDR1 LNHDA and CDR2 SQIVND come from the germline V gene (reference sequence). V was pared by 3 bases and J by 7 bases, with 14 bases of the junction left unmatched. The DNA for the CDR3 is TGTGCCAGTAGTATGAGAGGGGACAGACGGATGTTTGAAGCTTTCTTT. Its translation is CASSMRGDRRMFEAFF.

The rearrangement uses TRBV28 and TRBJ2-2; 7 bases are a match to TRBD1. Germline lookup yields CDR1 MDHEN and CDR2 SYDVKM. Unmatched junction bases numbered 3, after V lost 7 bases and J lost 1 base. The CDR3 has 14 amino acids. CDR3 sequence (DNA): TGTGCCAGCAACTGGGACAGGAACACCGGGGAGCTGTTTTTT. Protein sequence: CASNWDRNTGELFF.

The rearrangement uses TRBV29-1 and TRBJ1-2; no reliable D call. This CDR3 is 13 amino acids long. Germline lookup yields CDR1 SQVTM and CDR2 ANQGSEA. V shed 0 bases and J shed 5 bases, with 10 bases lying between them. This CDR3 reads CSVEDPLRYGYTF. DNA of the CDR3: TGCAGCGTTGAAGATCCCCTTCGGTATGGCTACACCTTC. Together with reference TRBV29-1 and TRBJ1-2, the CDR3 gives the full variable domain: SAVISQKPSRDICQRGTSLTIQCQVDSQVTMMFWYRQQPGQSLTLIATANQGSEATYESGFVIDKFPISRPNLTFSTLTVSNMSPEDSSIYLCSVEDPLRYGYTFGSGTRLTVV.

The CDR3 sequence: CASSLRGANQPQHF. CDR3 DNA sequence: TGTGCCAGCAGCCTTCGTGGGGCCAATCAGCCCCAGCATTTT. The chain employs TRBV6-5 and TRBJ1-5; TRBD1 is a possible D gene (5 bases). CDR3 length: 14 amino acids. V gave up 6 bases and J gave up 3 bases, with 12 bases separating them. The V gene's germline CDR1 is MNHEY and CDR2 SVGAGI.

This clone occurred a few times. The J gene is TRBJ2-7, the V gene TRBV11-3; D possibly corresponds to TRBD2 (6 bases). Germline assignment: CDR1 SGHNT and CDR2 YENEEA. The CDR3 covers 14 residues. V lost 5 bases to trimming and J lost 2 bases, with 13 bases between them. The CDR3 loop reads CASSPSGLPYEQYF. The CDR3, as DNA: TGTGCCAGCAGCCCATCGGGACTTCCCTACGAGCAGTACTTC.

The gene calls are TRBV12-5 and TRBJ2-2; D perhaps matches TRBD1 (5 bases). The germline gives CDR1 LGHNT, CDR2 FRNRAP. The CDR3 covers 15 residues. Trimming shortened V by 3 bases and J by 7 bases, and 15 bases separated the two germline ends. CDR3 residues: CASGFQGLFGGELFF. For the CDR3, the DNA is TGTGCTAGTGGTTTCCAGGGTTTGTTCGGCGGGGAGCTGTTTTTT.

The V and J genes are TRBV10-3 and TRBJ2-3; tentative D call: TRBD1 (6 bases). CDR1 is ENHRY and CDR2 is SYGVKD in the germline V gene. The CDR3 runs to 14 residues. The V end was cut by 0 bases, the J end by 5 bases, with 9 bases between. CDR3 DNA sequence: TGTGCCATCAGTGAGTCACAGGGTGTAGATACGCAGTATTTT. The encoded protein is CAISESQGVDTQYF.

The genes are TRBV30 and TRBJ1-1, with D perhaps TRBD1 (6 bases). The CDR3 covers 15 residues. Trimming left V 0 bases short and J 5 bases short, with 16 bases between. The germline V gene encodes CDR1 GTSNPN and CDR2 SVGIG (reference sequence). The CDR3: CAWSVQGGRATEAFF. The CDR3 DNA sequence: TGTGCCTGGAGTGTACAGGGAGGGCGGGCGACTGAAGCTTTCTTT.

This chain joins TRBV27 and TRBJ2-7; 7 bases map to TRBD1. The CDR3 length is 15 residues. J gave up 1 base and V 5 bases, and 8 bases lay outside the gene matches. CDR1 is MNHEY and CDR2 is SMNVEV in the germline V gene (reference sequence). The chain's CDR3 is CASSQDRVGSYEQYF. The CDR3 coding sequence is TGTGCCAGCAGTCAAGACAGGGTAGGGTCCTACGAGCAGTACTTC.

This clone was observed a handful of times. The chain's CDR3 is CASSFRPSGSTNTGELFF. The CDR3 bases are TGTGCCAGCAGCTTCAGACCTAGCGGGAGTACGAACACCGGGGAGCTGTTTTTT. This chain uses TRBV5-5 with TRBJ2-2; TRBD2 matches at 10 bases. Unmatched junction bases numbered 7, after V lost 2 bases and J lost 0 bases. The CDR3 has 18 residues. Per germline, CDR1 SGHKS and CDR2 YYEKEE (reference sequence).

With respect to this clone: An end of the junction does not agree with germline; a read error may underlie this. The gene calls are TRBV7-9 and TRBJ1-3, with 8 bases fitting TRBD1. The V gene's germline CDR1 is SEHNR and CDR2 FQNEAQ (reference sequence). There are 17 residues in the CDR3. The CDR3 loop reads CSSSSPPQGADGNTIYF. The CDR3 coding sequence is TGTTCCAGCAGCTCTCCCCCCCAGGGGGCGGATGGAAACACCATATATTTT.

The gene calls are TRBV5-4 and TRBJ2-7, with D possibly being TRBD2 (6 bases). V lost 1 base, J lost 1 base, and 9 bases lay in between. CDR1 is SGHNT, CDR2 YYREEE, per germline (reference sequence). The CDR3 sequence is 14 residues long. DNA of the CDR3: TGTGCCAGCAGCTTGCTGGGGGGTTCCTACGAGCAGTACTTC. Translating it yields CASSLLGGSYEQYF.

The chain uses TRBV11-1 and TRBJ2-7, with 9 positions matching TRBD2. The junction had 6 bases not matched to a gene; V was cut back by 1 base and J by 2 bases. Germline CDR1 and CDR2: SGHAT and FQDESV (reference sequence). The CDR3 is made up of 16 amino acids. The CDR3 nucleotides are TGTGCCAGCAGCTTAGGAATGACTAGCGGTCCCTACGAGCAGTACTTC. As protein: CASSLGMTSGPYEQYF.

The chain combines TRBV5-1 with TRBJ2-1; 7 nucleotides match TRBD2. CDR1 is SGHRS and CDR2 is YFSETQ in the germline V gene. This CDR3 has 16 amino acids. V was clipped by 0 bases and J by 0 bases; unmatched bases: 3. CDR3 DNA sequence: TGCGCCAGCAGCTTGGTGCCTAGCGGCTCCTACAATGAGCAGTTCTTC. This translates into CASSLVPSGSYNEQFF. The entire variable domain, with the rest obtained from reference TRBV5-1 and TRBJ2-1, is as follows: KAGVTQTPRYLIKTRGQQVTLSCSPISGHRSVSWYQQTPGQGLQFLFEYFSETQRNKGNFPGRFSGRQFSNSRSEMNVSTLELGDSALYLCASSLVPSGSYNEQFFGPGTRLTVL.

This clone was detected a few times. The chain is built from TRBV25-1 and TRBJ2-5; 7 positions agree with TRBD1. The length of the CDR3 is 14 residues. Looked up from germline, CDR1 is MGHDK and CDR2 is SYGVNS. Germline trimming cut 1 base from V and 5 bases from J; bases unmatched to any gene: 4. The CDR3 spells CASSELQGLETQYF. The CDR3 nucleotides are TGTGCCAGCAGTGAATTACAGGGGCTGGAGACCCAGTACTTC.

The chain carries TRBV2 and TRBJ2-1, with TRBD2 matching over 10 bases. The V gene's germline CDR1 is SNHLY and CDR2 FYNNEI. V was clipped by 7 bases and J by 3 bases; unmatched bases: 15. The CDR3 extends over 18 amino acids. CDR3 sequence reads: CASKFGQLAGEVYNEQFF. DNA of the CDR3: TGTGCCAGCAAGTTTGGACAGCTAGCGGGAGAAGTCTACAATGAGCAGTTCTTC. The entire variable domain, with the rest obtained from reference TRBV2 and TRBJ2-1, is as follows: EPEVTQTPSHQVTQMGQEVILRCVPISNHLYFYWYRQILGQKVEFLVSFYNNEISEKSEIFDDQFSVERPDGSNFTLKIRSTKLEDSAMYFCASKFGQLAGEVYNEQFFGPGTRLTVL.

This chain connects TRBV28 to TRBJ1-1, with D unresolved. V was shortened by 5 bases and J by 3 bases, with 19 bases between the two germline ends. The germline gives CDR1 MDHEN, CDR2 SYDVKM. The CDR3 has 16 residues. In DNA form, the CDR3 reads TGTGCCAGCAGTGCAGACGGAGGAATAGGCGACACTGAAGCTTTCTTT. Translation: CASSADGGIGDTEAFF.

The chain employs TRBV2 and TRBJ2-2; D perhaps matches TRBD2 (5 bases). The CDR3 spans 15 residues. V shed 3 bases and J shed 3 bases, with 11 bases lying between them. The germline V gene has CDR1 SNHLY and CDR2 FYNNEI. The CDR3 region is CASSELGEDTGELFF. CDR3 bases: TGTGCCAGCAGTGAGCTCGGGGAAGACACCGGGGAGCTGTTTTTT.

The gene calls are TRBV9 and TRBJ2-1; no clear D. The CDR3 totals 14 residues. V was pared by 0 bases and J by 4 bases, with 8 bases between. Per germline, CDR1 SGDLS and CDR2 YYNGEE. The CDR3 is CASSVEQLYNEQFF. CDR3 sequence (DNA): TGTGCCAGCAGCGTAGAACAGCTTTACAATGAGCAGTTCTTC.

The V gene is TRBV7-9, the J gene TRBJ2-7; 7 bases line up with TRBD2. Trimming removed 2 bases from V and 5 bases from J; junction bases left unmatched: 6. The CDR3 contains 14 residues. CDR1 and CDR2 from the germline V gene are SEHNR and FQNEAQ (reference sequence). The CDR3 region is CASSLPAGAHEQYF. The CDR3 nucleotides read TGTGCCAGCAGCTTACCGGCGGGAGCCCACGAGCAGTACTTC.

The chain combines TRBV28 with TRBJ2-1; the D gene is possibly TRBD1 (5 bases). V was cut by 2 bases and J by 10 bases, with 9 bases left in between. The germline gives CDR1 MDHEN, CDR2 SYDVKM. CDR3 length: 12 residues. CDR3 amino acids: CASSLVGVEQFF. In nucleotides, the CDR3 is TGTGCCAGCAGTTTAGTAGGGGTGGAGCAGTTCTTC. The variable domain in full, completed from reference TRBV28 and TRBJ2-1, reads DVKVTQSSRYLVKRTGEKVFLECVQDMDHENMFWYRQDPGLGLRLIYFSYDVKMKEKGDIPEGYSVSREKKERFSLILESASTNQTSMYLCASSLVGVEQFFGPGTRLTVL.

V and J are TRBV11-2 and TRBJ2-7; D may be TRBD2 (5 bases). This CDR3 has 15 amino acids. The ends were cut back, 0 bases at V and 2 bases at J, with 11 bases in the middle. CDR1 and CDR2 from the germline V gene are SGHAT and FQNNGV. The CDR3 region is CASSLDPGLAYEQYF. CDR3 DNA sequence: TGTGCCAGCAGCTTAGATCCCGGACTTGCCTACGAGCAGTACTTC.

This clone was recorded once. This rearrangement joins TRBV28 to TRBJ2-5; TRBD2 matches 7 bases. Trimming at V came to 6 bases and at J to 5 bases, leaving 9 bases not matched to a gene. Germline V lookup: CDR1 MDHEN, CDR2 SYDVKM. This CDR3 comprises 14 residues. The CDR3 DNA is TGTGCCAGCAGCCCCGCGGGGGTTGGGGAGACCCAGTACTTC. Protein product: CASSPAGVGETQYF. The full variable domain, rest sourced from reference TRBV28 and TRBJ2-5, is DVKVTQSSRYLVKRTGEKVFLECVQDMDHENMFWYRQDPGLGLRLIYFSYDVKMKEKGDIPEGYSVSREKKERFSLILESASTNQTSMYLCASSPAGVGETQYFGPGTRLLVL.

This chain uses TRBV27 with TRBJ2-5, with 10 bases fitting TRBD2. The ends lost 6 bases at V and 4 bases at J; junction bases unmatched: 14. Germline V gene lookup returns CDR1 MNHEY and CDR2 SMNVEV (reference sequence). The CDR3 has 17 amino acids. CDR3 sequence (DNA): TGTGCCAGCAGCCTATCCCCCAGCGGGAGGGCCCGAGAGACCCAGTACTTC. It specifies CASSLSPSGRARETQYF.